Below are 14 T cell receptor beta chains sequenced from a single sample in a study of blood T cell repertoires in COVID-19 (dated by TCRdb to the early 2020s). The library was prepared using the immunoSEQ multiplex PCR assay. TCRdb re-hosts the immuneACCESS table, in-frame sequences only. Its copies lack some clones; in the studies checked, an unresolved V gene accounts for under half of them, and the cause for the rest is not known. Present in this sample are 150,000 to 200,000 clones, about 82% of which were seen just once. The ten largest clones add up to 4.5% to 5.5% of the sample. Sequencing was performed on peripheral blood. All receptors derive from a woman in her thirties with acute or convalescent COVID-19.

The chain joins TRBV29-1 to TRBJ2-3; D might be TRBD2 (5 bases). CDR1 and CDR2 (germline): SQVTM, ANQGSEA. Trimming cost V 4 bases and J 2 bases, with 10 bases left between them. The CDR3 consists of 13 residues. The CDR3 coding sequence is TGCAGCGTTGGAGGGCTCTACACAGATACGCAGTATTTT. This encodes CSVGGLYTDTQYF.

The CDR3 bases are TGCGCCAGCAGCTTTTTTGGGACAGGAGAAAAACTGTTTTTT. It translates to CASSFFGTGEKLFF. V and J are TRBV5-1 and TRBJ1-4; 8 nucleotides align to TRBD1. V trimming: 2 bases; J trimming: 8 bases; junction bases outside the gene matches: 5. The CDR3 runs 14 residues. The germline V gene encodes CDR1 SGHRS and CDR2 YFSETQ. Combining the CDR3 with reference TRBV5-1 and TRBJ1-4 gives the whole variable domain KAGVTQTPRYLIKTRGQQVTLSCSPISGHRSVSWYQQTPGQGLQFLFEYFSETQRNKGNFPGRFSGRQFSNSRSEMNVSTLELGDSALYLCASSFFGTGEKLFFGSGTQLSVL.

V gene TRBV18 combines with J gene TRBJ1-5, with a possible D match to TRBD1 (5 bases). The CDR3 contains 15 residues. Trimming took 3 bases from V and 4 from J, leaving 13 bases between them. Germline V gene sequence: CDR1 KGHSH, CDR2 LQKENI. The CDR3, as DNA: TGTGCCAGCTCACCCCCGGGACTCTCGAATCAGCCCCAGCATTTT. It translates to CASSPPGLSNQPQHF.

This clone was counted once. The rearrangement links TRBV4-1 to TRBJ1-1; D might be TRBD1 (6 bases). The CDR3 loop spans 15 amino acids. With 4 bases removed from V and 1 base from J, the gap between germline ends came to 13 bases. The germline V gene has CDR1 MGHRA and CDR2 YSYEKL. Here the CDR3 reads CASSLDQGSNTEAFF. Written as DNA, the CDR3 is TGCGCCAGCAGCCTAGACCAGGGGTCGAACACTGAAGCTTTCTTT.

The rearrangement uses TRBV28 and TRBJ1-5; TRBD1 matches 9 bases. Germline lookup yields CDR1 MDHEN and CDR2 SYDVKM. There are 16 residues in the CDR3. Losses at the gene ends were 5 bases for V and 6 bases for J; bases not matched to a gene: 11. The CDR3 DNA follows: TGTGCCAGCAGTCAATCCGGGACAGGGTTGGGTCAGCCCCAGCATTTT. This encodes CASSQSGTGLGQPQHF.

The chain recombines TRBV14 with TRBJ1-2, with TRBD1 identical over 7 bases. Germline CDR1 SGHDN, CDR2 FVKESK. J gave up 7 bases and V 0 bases, and 5 bases lay outside the gene matches. The CDR3 totals 14 residues. For the CDR3, the DNA is TGTGCCAGCAGCCAAGAGAGGGGGCGGGGTGGCTACACCTTC. Its translation is CASSQERGRGGYTF.

The chain joins TRBV7-8 to TRBJ2-3; the D is unclear. Germline V gene sequence: CDR1 SGHVS, CDR2 FQNEAQ. The CDR3 has 14 amino acids. Trimming took 2 bases from V and 7 from J, leaving 13 bases between them. The CDR3 region is CASSLLYGVNTQYF. The CDR3 DNA reads as TGTGCCAGCAGCTTACTGTACGGAGTAAATACGCAGTATTTT.

The chain carries TRBV6-4 and TRBJ1-5; a weak D match, TRBD1 (6 bases). Per the germline V gene, CDR1 is MRHNA and CDR2 is SNTAGT. V gave up 4 bases and J gave up 0 bases, with 10 bases separating them. The CDR3 has 15 amino acids. DNA for the CDR3: TGTGCCAGCAGTGGACAGGTTTATAGCAATCAGCCCCAGCATTTT. Translating gives CASSGQVYSNQPQHF.

The V call is TRBV20-1, the J call TRBJ2-3, with unresolved D. The CDR3 is 16 residues long. V was cut by 3 bases and J by 6 bases, with 22 bases left in between. CDR1 and CDR2 (germline): DFQATT, SNEGSKA (reference sequence). CDR3 coding DNA: TGCAGTGCTAGTCCAGTAACCGGAGCTGATTGGGATACGCAGTATTTT. It codes for CSASPVTGADWDTQYF.

This chain joins TRBV7-3 and TRBJ2-7; 7 bases fit TRBD1. The CDR3 sequence is 15 residues long. Germline lookup yields CDR1 SGHTA and CDR2 FQGTGA. After removal of 1 base from V and 4 bases from J, the junction contained 7 bases not matched to a gene. The CDR3 reads CASSLNPGQRYEQYF. In nucleotides, the CDR3 is TGTGCCAGCAGCTTAAACCCGGGACAGAGGTACGAGCAGTACTTC.

The CDR3 nucleotides are TGTGCCAGCAGCCCCAGGGATCCGTTCGGTGAGCAGTTCTTC. Translated, it gives CASSPRDPFGEQFF. The rearrangement links TRBV5-4 to TRBJ2-1; TRBD1 might be the D (5 bases). The V end lost 4 bases, the J end lost 9 bases, and 17 bases lay between the germline ends. The CDR3 totals 14 residues. Germline V gene data show CDR1 as SGHNT and CDR2 as YYREEE (reference sequence). Full variable domain (outside the CDR3, taken from reference TRBV5-4 and TRBJ2-1): ETGVTQSPTHLIKTRGQQVTLRCSSQSGHNTVSWYQQALGQGPQFIFQYYREEENGRGNFPPRFSGLQFPNYSSELNVNALELDDSALYLCASSPRDPFGEQFFGPGTRLTVL.

This clone was detected a few times. The chain uses TRBV11-3 and TRBJ2-1, with 11 bases that match TRBD2. With V trimmed by 5 bases and J by 5 bases, 11 bases remained unmatched. From germline, CDR1 is SGHNT and CDR2 YENEEA. The CDR3 is 17 residues long. Here the CDR3 reads CASSPGRVAGGNNEQFF. The CDR3 bases are TGTGCCAGCAGCCCAGGCAGGGTAGCGGGAGGGAACAATGAGCAGTTCTTC. Full variable domain (remainder filled in from reference TRBV11-3 and TRBJ2-1): EAGVVQSPRYKIIEKKQPVAFWCNPISGHNTLYWYLQNLGQGPELLIRYENEEAVDDSQLPKDRFSAERLKGVDSTLKIQPAELGDSAVYLCASSPGRVAGGNNEQFFGPGTRLTVL.

V usage is TRBV6-5 and J usage is TRBJ2-1, with a tentative D call TRBD2 (5 bases). The V gene's germline CDR1 is MNHEY and CDR2 SVGAGI. The CDR3 totals 15 residues. V was pared by 6 bases and J by 7 bases, with 19 bases between. The CDR3 loop reads CASRTPPGRGNEQFF. The CDR3 DNA sequence: TGTGCCAGCAGAACCCCCCCAGGCCGGGGAAATGAGCAGTTCTTC.

The chain joins TRBV25-1 to TRBJ2-5, with 8 bases matching TRBD2. This CDR3 is 14 amino acids long. The V gene end was trimmed by 4 bases and the J gene end by 5 bases; junction bases not matched to a gene: 6. Looked up from germline, CDR1 is MGHDK and CDR2 is SYGVNS. The CDR3 spells CASSGSGGGETQYF. CDR3 DNA: TGTGCCAGCAGTGGAAGCGGGGGCGGCGAGACCCAGTACTTC.